This TCR beta chain originates from a study of radiotherapy plus CTLA-4 blockade in lung cancer. The overall study: Across the patients, objective responses occurred in about 19%, and disease control in 30% to 40%.

Receiving focal radiation plus CTLA-4 blockade with ipilimumab were patients who had chemo-refractory metastatic non-small-cell lung cancer. The length of the CDR3 is 13 residues. The V gene's germline CDR1 is SNHLY and CDR2 FYNNEI. Losses at the gene ends were 3 bases for V and 7 bases for J; bases not matched to a gene: 0. TCRdb keeps only in-frame clones here, not all; method: immunoSEQ multiplex PCR. This sample has about 81,000 clones, with roughly 70% found just once. The origin of this receptor is a human donor with non-small cell lung cancer that progressed on radiotherapy plus ipilimumab. The sample consisted of peripheral blood, taken from a patient treated with radiotherapy plus ipilimumab. The V and J genes are TRBV2 and TRBJ1-6, with 7 bases lining up with TRBD1. CDR3 DNA: TGTGCCAGCAGTGACAGGGGGAATTCACCCCTCCACTTT. This encodes CASSDRGNSPLHF.